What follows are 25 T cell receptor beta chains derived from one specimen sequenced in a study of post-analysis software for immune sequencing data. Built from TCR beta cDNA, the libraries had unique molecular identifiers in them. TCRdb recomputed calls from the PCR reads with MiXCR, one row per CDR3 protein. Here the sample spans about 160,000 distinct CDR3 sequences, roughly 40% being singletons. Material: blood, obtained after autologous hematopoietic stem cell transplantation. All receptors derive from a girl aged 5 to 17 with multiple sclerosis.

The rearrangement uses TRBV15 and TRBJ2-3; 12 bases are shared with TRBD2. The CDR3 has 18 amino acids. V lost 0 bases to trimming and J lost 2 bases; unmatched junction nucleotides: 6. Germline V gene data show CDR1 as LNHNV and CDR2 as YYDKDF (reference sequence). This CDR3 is CATSREGGLAGDTDTQYF. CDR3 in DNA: TGTGCCACCAGCAGAGAAGGGGGACTAGCGGGCGACACAGATACGCAGTATTTT.

CDR3 residues: CASSYWSDTQYF. CDR3 bases: TGTGCCAGCAGTTATTGGTCAGATACGCAGTATTTT. The rearrangement links TRBV6-6 to TRBJ2-3; D remains ambiguous. CDR1 MNHNY and CDR2 SVGAGI come from the germline V gene (reference sequence). The CDR3 extends over 12 amino acids. Deletions cut 3 bases from V and 4 bases from J, with 5 bases between.

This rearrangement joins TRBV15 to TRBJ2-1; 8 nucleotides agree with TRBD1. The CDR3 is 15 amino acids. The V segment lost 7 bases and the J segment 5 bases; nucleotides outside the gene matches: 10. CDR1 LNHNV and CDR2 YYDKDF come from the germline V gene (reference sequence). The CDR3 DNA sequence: TGTGCCACCATAAAGACAGGGGCCAGACACAATGAGCAGTTCTTC. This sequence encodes CATIKTGARHNEQFF.

The CDR3 DNA follows: TGCAGTGCTAGTGCAGGAAATAACTATGGCTACACCTTC. Translated: CSASAGNNYGYTF. This sequence joins TRBV20-1 and TRBJ1-2; D is unclear. CDR3 length equals 13 residues. Germline V gene lookup returns CDR1 DFQATT and CDR2 SNEGSKA (reference sequence). V lost 3 bases to trimming and J lost 1 base, with 9 bases between them.

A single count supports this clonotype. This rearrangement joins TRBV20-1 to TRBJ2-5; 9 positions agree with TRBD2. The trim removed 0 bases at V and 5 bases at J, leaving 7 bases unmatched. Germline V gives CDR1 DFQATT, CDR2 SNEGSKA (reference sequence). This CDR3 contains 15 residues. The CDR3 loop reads CSARDRASGTETQYF. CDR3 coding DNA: TGCAGTGCTAGAGATCGGGCTAGCGGGACGGAGACCCAGTACTTC.

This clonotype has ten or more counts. CDR3 sequence: CASSLEGVGDTQYF. The CDR3 nucleotides are TGTGCCAGCAGCTTAGAGGGAGTCGGGGATACGCAGTATTTT. The V call is TRBV7-6, the J call TRBJ2-3, with TRBD2 as a possible D gene (5 bases). V was pared by 1 base and J by 6 bases, with 11 bases between. The CDR3 runs 14 residues. The germline gives CDR1 SGHVS, CDR2 FNYEAQ.

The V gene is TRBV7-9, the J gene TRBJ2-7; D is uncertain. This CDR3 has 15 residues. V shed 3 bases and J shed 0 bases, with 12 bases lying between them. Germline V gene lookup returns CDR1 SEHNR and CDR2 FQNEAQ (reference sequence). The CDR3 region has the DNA TGTGCCAGCAGCTTGGGCGACAAAAACTCCTACGAGCAGTACTTC. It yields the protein CASSLGDKNSYEQYF.

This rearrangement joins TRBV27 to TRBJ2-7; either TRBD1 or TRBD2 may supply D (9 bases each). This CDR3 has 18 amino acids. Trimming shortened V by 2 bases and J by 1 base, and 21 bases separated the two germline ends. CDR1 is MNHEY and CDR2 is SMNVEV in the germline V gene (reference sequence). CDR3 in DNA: TGTGCCAGCAGTTTAACAGGGGGCCCGCTAGCGGGATCCTACGAGCAGTACTTC. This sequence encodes CASSLTGGPLAGSYEQYF.

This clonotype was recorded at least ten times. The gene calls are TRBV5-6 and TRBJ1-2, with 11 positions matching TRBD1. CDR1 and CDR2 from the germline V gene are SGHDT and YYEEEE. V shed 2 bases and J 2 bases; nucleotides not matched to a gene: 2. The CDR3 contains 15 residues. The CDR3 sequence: CASSLGDRGNYGYTF. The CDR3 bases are TGTGCCAGCAGCTTAGGGGACAGGGGGAACTATGGCTACACCTTC.

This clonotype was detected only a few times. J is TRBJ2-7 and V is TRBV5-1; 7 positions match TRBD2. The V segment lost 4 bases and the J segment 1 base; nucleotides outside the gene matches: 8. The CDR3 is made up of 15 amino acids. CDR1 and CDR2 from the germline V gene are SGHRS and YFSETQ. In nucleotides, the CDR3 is TGCGCCAGCAGCCCATGGGGGGGTTGGTCCTACGAGCAGTACTTC. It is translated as CASSPWGGWSYEQYF.

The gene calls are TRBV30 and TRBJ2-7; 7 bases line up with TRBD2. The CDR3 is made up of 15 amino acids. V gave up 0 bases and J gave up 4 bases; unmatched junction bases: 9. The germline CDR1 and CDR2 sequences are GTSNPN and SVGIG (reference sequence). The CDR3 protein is CAWSVGEGQRYEQYF. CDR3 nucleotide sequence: TGTGCCTGGAGTGTAGGGGAGGGCCAGCGATACGAGCAGTACTTC.

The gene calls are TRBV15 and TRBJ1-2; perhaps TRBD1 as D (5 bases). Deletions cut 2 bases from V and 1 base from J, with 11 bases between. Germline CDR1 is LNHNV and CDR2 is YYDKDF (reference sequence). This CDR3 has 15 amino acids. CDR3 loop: CATSRPRGGNYGYTF. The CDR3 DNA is TGTGCCACCAGCAGACCCCGGGGCGGTAACTATGGCTACACCTTC.

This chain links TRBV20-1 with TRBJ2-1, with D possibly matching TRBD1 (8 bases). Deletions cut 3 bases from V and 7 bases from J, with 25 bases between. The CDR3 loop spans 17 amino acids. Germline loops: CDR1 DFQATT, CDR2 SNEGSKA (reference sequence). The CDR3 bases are TGCAGTGCTAGCAGGGGGCGGGCGGGAGATATTAATAATGAGCAGTTCTTC. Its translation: CSASRGRAGDINNEQFF.

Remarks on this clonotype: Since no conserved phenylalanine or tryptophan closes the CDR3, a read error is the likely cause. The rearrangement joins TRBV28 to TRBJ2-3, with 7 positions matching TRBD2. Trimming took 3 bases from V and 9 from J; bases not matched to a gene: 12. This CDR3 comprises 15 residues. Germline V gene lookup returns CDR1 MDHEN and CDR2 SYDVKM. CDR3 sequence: CASSFRGLGRHTQYC. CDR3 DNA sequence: TGTGCCAGCAGTTTTCGCGGACTAGGTCGACACACGCAGTATTGT.

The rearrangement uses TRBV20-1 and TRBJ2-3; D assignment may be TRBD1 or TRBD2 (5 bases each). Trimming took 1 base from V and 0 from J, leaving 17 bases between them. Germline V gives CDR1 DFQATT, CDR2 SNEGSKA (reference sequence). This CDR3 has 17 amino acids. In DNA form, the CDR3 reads TGCAGTGCTAGAGGTTACGGGGCAACAGGTAGCACAGATACGCAGTATTTT. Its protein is CSARGYGATGSTDTQYF.

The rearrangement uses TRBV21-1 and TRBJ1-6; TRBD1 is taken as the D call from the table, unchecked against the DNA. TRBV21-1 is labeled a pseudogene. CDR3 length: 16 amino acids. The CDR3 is CASSKGQTGPNSPPHF. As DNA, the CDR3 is TGTGCCAGCAGCAAAGGACAAACAGGGCCTAATTCACCCCCCCACTTT.

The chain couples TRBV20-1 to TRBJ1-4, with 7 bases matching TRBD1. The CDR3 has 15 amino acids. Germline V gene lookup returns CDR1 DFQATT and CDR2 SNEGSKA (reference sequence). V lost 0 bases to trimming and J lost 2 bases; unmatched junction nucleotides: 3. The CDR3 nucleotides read TGCAGTGCTAGAGATCCGGGACAGACTAATGAAAAACTGTTTTTT. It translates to CSARDPGQTNEKLFF.

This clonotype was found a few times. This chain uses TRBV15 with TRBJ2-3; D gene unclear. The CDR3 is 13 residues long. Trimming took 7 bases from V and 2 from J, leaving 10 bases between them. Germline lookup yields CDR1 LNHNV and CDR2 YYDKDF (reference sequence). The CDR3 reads CATTGLSTDTQYF. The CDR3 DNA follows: TGTGCCACCACGGGCCTTTCCACAGATACGCAGTATTTT.

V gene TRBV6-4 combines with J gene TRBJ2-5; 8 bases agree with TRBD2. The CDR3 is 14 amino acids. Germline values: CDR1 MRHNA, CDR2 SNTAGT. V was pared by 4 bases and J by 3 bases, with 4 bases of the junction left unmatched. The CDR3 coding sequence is TGTGCCAGCAGTGGACGAGCGGGGGAAGAGACCCAGTACTTC. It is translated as CASSGRAGEETQYF.

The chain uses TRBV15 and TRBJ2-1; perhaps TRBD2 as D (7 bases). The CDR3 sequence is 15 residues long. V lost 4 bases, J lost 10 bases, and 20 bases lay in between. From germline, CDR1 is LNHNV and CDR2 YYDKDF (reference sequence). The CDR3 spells CATSTYSRTRGEQFF. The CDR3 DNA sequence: TGTGCCACCAGCACCTATAGCCGGACTAGGGGGGAGCAGTTCTTC.

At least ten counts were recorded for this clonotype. The CDR3, as DNA: TGTGCCAGCAGCCAGGGGGTACTGGAGACCCAGTACTTC. This encodes CASSQGVLETQYF. V and J are TRBV13 and TRBJ2-5; 7 bases are shared with TRBD1. Looked up from germline, CDR1 is PRHDT and CDR2 is FYEKMQ (reference sequence). With V trimmed by 5 bases and J by 5 bases, 5 bases remained unmatched. This CDR3 region has 13 residues.

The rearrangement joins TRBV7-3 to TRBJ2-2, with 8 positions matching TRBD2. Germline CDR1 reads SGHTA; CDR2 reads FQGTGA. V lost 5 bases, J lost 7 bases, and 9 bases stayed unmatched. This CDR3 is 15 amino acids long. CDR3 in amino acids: CASSPLAGGGGELFF. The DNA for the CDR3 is TGTGCCAGCAGCCCCTTGGCGGGAGGTGGCGGGGAGCTGTTTTTT.

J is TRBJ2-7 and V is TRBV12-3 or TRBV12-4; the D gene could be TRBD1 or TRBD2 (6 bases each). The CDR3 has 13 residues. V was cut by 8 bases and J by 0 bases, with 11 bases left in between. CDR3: CASGGDNSYEQYF. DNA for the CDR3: TGTGCCAGCGGAGGGGACAACTCCTACGAGCAGTACTTC.

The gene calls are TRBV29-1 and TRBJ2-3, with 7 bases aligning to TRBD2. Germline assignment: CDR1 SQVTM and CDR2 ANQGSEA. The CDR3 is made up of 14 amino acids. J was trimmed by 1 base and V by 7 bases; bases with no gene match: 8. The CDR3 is CSAISGKGTDTQYF. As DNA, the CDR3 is TGCAGCGCTATAAGCGGGAAAGGCACAGATACGCAGTATTTT.

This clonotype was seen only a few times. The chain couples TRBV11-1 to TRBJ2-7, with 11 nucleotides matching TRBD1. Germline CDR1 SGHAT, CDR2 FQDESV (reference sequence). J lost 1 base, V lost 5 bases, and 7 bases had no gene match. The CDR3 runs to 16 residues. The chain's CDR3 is CASSLEGDRGSYEQYF. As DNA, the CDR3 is TGTGCCAGCAGCCTAGAAGGGGACAGGGGGTCCTACGAGCAGTACTTC.